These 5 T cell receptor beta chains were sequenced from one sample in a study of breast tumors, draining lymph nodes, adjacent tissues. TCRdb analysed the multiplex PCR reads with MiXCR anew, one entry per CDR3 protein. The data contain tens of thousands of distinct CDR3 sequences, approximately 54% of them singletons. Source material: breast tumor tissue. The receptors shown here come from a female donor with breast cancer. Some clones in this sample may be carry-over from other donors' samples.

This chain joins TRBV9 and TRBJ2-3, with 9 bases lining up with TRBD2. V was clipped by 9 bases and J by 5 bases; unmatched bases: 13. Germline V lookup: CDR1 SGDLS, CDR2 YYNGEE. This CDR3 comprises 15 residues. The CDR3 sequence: CAIGKGTSFRDTQYF. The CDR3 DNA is TGTGCCATCGGGAAAGGGACTAGCTTTAGAGATACGCAGTATTTT.

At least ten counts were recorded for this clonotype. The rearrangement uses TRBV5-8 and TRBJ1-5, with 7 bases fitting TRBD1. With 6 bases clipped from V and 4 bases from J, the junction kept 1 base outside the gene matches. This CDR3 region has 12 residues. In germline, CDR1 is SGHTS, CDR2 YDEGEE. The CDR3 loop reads CASTQGNQPQHF. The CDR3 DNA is TGTGCCAGCACACAGGGGAATCAGCCCCAGCATTTT. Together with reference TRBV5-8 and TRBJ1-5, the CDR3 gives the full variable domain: EAGVTQSPTHLIKTRGQQATLRCSPISGHTSVYWYQQALGLGLQFLLWYDEGEERNRGNFPPRFSGRQFPNYSSELNVNALELEDSALYLCASTQGNQPQHFGDGTRLSIL.

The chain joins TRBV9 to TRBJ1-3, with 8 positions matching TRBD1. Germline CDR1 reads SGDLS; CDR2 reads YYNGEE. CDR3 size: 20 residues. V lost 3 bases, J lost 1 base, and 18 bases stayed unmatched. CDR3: CASSAPVGDRSPKSGNTIYF. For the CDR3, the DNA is TGTGCCAGCAGCGCCCCCGTCGGGGACAGGTCTCCTAAATCTGGAAACACCATATATTTT.

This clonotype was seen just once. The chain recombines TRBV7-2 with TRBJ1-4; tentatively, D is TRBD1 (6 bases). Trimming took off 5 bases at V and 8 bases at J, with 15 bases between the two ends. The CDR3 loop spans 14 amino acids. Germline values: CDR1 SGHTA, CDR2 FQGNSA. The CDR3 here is CASSKQGRREKLFF. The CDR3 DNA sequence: TGTGCCAGCAGCAAACAGGGCAGGAGAGAAAAACTGTTTTTT.

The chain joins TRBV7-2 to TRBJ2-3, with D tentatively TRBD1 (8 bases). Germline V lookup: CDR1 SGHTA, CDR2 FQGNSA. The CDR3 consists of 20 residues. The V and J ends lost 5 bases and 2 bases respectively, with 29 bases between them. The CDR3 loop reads CASSKRAYTTGGRDTDTQYF. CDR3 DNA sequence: TGTGCCAGCAGCAAGAGAGCCTACACCACAGGGGGGAGGGACACAGATACGCAGTATTTT.